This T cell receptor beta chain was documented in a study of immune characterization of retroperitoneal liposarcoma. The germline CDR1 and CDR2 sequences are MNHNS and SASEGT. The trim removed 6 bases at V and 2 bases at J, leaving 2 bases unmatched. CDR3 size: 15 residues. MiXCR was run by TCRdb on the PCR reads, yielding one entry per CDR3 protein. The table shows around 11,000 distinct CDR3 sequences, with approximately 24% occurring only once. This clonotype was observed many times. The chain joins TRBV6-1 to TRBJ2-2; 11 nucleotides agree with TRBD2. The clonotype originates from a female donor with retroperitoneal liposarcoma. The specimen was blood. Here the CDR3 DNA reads TGTGCCAGCAGCGGGACTAGCGGAAACACCGGGGAGCTGTTTTTT. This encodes CASSGTSGNTGELFF.